The clone carrying this T cell receptor beta chain has only one observation. The antigen remains undetermined. The sample originates from a study of T cell responses to AZD1222 COVID-19 vaccine. General study findings and limits: Females made up more of the donors, who were largely white British, and clonal diversity may have come out too low.

Method: immunoSEQ multiplex PCR; TCRdb's copy keeps in-frame clones and lacks some. The repertoire holds over 150,000 clones, roughly 92% seen once, with approximately 1% in the top ten. Between the trimmed V and J ends, which lost 0 bases and 5 bases, there was a span of 11 bases. The length of the CDR3 is 14 residues. CDR1 is SGDLS and CDR2 is YYNGEE in the germline V gene. Here the sequenced sample was peripheral blood, taken 28 days after the second AZD1222 dose. J is TRBJ2-5 and V is TRBV9, with D possibly matching TRBD1 (6 bases). The receptor's source is an adult who received the AZD1222 COVID-19 vaccine. The DNA for the CDR3 is TGTGCCAGCAGCGTAGAGGGGGAGAGGGAGACCCAGTACTTC. It codes for CASSVEGERETQYF.